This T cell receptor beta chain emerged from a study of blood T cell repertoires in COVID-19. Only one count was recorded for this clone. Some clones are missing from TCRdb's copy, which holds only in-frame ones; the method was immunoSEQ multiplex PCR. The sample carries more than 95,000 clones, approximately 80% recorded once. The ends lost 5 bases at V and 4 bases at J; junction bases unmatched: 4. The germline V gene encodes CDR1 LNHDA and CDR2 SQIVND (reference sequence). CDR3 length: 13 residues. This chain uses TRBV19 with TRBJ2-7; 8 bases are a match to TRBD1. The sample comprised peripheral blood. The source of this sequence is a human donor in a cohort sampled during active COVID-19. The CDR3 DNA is TGTGCCAGTAGTCCAGACAGGGGTTACGAGCAGTACTTC. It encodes CASSPDRGYEQYF. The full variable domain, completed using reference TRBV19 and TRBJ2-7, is DGGITQSPKYLFRKEGQNVTLSCEQNLNHDAMYWYRQDPGQGLRLIYYSQIVNDFQKGDIAEGYSVSREKKESFPLTVTSAQKNPTAFYLCASSPDRGYEQYFGPGTRLTVT.